The clone carrying this T cell receptor (beta chain) was picked up many times. This entry is derived from a study of read filtering for tumor transcriptome and immune sequencing. Molecular barcoded adaptors covering alpha/delta and beta/gamma chains were used on 400 ng RNA. A single record per CDR3 protein comes from TCRdb applying MiXCR to the reads. The data contain 120,000 or so distinct CDR3 sequences, 10% to 15% of them singletons. V was pared by 1 base and J by 3 bases, with 6 bases between. This CDR3 has 13 residues. Germline V gene data show CDR1 as SEHNR and CDR2 as FQNEAQ (reference sequence).

Sample: a population of CD138-negative cells sorted from bone marrow. The TCR sequence derives from a donor aged 40 or over with multiple myeloma. The chain carries TRBV7-9 and TRBJ1-1; D not certain. CDR3 coding DNA: TGTGCCAGCAGCTTAGTAAAAGACACTGAAGCTTTCTTT. It codes for CASSLVKDTEAFF.